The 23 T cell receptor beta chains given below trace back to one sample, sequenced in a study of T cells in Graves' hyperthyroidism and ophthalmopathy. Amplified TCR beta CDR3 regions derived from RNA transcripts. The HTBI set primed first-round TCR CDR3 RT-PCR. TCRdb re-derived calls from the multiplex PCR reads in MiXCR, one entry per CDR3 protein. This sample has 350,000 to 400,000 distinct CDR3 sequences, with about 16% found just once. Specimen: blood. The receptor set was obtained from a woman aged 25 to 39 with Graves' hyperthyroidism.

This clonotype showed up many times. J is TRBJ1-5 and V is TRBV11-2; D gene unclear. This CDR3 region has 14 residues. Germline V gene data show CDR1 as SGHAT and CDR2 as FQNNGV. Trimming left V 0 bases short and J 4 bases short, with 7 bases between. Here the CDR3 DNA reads TGTGCCAGCAGCTTAGATTCGGGGAATCAGCCCCAGCATTTT. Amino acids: CASSLDSGNQPQHF. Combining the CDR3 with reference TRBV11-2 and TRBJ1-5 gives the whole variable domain EAGVAQSPRYKIIEKRQSVAFWCNPISGHATLYWYQQILGQGPKLLIQFQNNGVVDDSQLPKDRFSAERLKGVDSTLKIQPAKLEDSAVYLCASSLDSGNQPQHFGDGTRLSIL.

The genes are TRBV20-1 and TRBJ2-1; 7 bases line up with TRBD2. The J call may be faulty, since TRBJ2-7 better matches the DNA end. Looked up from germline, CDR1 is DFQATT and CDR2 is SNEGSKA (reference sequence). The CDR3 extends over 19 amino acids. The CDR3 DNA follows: TGCAGTGCTAGAGATAGGAAGACAGCGCGGGCGGGAGCGGGTAATGAGCAGTACTTC. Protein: CSARDRKTARAGAGNEQYF.

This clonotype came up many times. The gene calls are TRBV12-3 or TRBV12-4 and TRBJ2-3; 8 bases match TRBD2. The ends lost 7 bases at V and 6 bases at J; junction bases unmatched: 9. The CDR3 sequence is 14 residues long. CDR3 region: CASTSGSGWDTQYF. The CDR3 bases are TGTGCCAGCACGAGCGGGAGTGGGTGGGATACGCAGTATTTT.

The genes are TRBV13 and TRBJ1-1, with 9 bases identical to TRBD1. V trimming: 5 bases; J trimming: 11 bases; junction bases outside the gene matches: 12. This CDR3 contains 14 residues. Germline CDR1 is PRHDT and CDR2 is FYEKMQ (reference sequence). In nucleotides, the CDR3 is TGTGCCAGCAGCCCCCGGGACAGGGAACGAAGGGCTTTCTTT. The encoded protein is CASSPRDRERRAFF.

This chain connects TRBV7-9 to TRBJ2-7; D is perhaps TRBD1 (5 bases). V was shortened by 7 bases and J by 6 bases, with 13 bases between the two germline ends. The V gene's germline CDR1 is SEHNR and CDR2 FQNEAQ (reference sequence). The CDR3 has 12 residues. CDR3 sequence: CASTTSGFEQYF. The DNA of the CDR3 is TGTGCCAGCACTACTTCAGGGTTCGAGCAGTACTTC.

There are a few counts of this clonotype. The CDR3 reads CASSLSMGSYEQYF. CDR3 in DNA: TGTGCCAGCAGTTTATCGATGGGCAGCTACGAGCAGTACTTC. The V and J genes are TRBV27 and TRBJ2-7; D uncertain. The CDR3 is 14 amino acids. V was trimmed by 0 bases and J by 3 bases, leaving 9 bases between them. Germline CDR1 and CDR2: MNHEY and SMNVEV (reference sequence).

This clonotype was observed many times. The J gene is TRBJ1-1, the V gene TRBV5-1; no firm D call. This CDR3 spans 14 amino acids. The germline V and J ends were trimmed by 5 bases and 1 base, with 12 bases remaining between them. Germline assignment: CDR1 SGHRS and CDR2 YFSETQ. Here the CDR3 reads CASSLSRKNTEAFF. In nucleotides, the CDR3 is TGCGCCAGCAGTCTTTCCCGGAAGAACACTGAAGCTTTCTTT.

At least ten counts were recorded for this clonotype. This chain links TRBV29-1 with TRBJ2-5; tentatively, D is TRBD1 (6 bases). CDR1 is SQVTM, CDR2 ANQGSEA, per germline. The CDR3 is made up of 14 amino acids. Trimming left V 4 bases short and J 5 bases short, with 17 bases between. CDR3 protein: CSVVWVQGQETQYF. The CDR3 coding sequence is TGCAGCGTTGTTTGGGTCCAGGGGCAGGAGACCCAGTACTTC.

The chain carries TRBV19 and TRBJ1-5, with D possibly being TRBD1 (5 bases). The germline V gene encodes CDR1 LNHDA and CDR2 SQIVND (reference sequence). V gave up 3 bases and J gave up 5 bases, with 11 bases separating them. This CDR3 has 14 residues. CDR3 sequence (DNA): TGTGCCAGTAGTATGGCAGGGTTTGATCAGCCCCAGCATTTT. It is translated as CASSMAGFDQPQHF.

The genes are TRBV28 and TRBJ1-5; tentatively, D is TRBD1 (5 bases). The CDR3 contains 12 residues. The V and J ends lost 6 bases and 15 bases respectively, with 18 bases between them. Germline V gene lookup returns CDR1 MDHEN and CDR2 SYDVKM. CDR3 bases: TGTGCCAGCAGCCCTGGACAATTTTTGTTGCATTTT. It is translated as CASSPGQFLLHF.

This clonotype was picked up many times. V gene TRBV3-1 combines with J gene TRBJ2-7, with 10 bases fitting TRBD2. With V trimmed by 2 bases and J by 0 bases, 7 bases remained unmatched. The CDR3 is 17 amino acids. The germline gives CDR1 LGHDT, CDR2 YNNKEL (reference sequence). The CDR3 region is CASSQPGLAASSYEQYF. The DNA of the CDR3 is TGTGCCAGCAGCCAACCCGGACTAGCGGCCAGCTCCTACGAGCAGTACTTC.

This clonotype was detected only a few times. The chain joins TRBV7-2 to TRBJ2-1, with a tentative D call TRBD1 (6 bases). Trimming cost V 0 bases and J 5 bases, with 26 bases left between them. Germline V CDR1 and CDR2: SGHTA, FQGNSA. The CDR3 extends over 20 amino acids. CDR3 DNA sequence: TGTGCCAGCAGCTTAGCGCCGAGGACAGTTTCGCCGTCGAGGGACAATGAGCAGTTCTTC. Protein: CASSLAPRTVSPSRDNEQFF.

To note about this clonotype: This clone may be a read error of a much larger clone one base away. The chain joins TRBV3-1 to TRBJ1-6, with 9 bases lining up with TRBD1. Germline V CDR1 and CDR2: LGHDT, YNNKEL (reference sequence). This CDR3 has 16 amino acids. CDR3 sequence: CTSSHRGQGFRSPLHF. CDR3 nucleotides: TGTACCAGCAGCCATCGCGGACAGGGGTTCAGATCACCCCTCCACTTT.

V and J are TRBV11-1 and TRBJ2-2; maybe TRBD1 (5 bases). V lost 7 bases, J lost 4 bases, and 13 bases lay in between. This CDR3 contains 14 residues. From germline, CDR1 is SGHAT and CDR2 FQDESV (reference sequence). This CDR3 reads CASTRDLGTGELFF. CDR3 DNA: TGTGCCAGCACCAGGGATTTGGGCACCGGGGAGCTGTTTTTT.

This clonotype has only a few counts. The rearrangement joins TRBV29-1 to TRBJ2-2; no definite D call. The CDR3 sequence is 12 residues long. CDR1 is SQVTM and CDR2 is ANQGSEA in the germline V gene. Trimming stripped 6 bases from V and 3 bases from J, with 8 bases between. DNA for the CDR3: TGCAGCGTGGGCGCGCACACCGGGGAGCTGTTTTTT. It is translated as CSVGAHTGELFF.

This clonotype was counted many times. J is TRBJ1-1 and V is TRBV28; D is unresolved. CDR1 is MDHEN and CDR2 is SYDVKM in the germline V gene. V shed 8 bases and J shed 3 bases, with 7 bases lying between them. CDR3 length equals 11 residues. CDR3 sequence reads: CASGPDTEAFF. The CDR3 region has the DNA TGTGCCAGCGGTCCCGACACTGAAGCTTTCTTT.

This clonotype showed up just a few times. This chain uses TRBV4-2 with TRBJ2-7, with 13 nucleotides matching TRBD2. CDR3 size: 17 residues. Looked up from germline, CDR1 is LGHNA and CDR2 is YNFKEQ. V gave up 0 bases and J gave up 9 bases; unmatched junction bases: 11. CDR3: CASSQETSGRIYGGQYF. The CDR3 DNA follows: TGTGCCAGCAGCCAAGAGACTAGCGGGAGGATCTACGGTGGGCAGTACTTC.

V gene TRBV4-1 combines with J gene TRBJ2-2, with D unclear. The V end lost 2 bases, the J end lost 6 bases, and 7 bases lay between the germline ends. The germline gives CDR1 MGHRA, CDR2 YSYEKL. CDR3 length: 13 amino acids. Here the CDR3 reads CASSQSYSGELFF. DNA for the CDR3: TGCGCCAGCAGCCAATCTTACTCCGGGGAGCTGTTTTTT.

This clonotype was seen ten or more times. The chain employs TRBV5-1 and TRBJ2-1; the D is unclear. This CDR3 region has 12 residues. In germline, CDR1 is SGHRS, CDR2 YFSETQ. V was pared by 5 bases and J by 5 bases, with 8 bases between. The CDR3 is CASREPNNEQFF. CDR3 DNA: TGCGCCAGCAGGGAGCCAAACAATGAGCAGTTCTTC.

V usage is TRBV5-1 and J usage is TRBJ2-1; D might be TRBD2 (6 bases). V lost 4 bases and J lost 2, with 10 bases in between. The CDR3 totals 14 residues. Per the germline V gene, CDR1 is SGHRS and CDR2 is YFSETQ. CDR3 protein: CASSPEGTYNEQFF. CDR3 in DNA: TGCGCCAGCAGCCCGGAGGGCACCTACAATGAGCAGTTCTTC.

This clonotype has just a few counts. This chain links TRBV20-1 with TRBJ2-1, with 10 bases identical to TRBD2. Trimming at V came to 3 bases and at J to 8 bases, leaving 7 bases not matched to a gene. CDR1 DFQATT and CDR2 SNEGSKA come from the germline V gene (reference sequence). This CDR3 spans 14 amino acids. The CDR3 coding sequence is TGCAGTGCTAGCTCTAGCGGGAGAGGAGATGAGCAGTTCTTC. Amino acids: CSASSSGRGDEQFF.

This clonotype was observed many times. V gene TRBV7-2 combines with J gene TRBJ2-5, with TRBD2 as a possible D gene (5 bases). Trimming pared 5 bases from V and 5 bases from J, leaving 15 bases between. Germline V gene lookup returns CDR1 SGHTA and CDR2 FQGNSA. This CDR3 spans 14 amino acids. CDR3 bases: TGTGCCAGCAGCCGGACTCAAGTGGTGGAGACCCAGTACTTC. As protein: CASSRTQVVETQYF.

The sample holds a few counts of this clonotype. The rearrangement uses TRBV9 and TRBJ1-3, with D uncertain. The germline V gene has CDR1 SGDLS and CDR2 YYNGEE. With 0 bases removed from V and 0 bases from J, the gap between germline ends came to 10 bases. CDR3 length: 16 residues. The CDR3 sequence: CASSVELPNSGNTIYF. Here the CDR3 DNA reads TGTGCCAGCAGCGTAGAGTTACCCAACTCTGGAAACACCATATATTTT. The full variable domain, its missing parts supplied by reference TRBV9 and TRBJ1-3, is DSGVTQTPKHLITATGQRVTLRCSPRSGDLSVYWYQQSLDQGLQFLIQYYNGEERAKGNILERFSAQQFPDLHSELNLSSLELGDSALYFCASSVELPNSGNTIYFGEGSWLTVV.